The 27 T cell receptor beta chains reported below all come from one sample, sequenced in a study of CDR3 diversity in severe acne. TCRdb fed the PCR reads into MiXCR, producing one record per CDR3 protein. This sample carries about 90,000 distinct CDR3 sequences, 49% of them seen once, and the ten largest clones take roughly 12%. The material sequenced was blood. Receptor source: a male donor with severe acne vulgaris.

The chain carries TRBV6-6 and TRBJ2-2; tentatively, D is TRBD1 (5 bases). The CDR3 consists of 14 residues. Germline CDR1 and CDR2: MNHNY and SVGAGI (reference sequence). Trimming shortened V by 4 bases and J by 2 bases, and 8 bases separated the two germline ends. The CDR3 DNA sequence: TGTGCCAGCAGTTTGACAGACAACACCGGGGAGCTGTTTTTT. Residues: CASSLTDNTGELFF.

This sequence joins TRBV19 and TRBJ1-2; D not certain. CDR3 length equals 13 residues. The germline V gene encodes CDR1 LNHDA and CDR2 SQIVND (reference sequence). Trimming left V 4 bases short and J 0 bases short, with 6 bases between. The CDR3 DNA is TGTGCCAGTAGTAGGGAGGCTAACTATGGCTACACCTTC. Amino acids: CASSREANYGYTF.

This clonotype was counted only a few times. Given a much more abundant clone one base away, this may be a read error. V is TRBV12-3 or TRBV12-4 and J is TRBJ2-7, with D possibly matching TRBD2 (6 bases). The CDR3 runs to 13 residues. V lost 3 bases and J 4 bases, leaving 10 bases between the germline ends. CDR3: CASSFGLYYEQYV. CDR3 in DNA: TGTGCCAGCAGTTTTGGACTATATTACGAGCAGTACGTC.

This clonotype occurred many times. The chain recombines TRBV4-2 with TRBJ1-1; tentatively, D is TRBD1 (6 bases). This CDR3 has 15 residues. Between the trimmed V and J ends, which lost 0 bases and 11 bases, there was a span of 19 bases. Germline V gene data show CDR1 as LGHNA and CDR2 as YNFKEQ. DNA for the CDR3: TGTGCCAGCAGCCAAGAACAGGGTATGAACAATGACGCTTTCTTT. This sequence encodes CASSQEQGMNNDAFF.

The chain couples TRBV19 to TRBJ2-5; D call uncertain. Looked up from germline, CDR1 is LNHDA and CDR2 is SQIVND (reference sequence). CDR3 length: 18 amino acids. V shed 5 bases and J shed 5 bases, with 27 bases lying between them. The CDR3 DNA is TGTGCCAGTAGTTCCGACCTCGGACCAGCGACCGGTTCTGAGACCCAGTACTTC. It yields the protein CASSSDLGPATGSETQYF.

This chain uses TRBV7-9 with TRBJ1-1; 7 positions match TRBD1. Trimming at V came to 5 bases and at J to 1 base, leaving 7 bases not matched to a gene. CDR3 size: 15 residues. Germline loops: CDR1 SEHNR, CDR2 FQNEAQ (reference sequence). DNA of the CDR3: TGTGCCAGCAGCCATAACAGGGGCCCGAACACTGAAGCTTTCTTT. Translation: CASSHNRGPNTEAFF. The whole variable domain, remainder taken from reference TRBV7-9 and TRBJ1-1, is DTGVSQNPRHKITKRGQNVTFRCDPISEHNRLYWYRQTLGQGPEFLTYFQNEAQLEKSRLLSDRFSAERPKGSFSTLEIQRTEQGDSAMYLCASSHNRGPNTEAFFGQGTRLTVV.

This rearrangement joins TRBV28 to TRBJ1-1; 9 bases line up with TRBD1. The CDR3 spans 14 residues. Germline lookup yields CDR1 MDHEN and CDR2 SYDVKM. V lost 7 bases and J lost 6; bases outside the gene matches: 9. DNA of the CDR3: TGTGCCAGCACTAGGGACAGGGTATTCGCTGAAGCTTTCTTT. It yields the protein CASTRDRVFAEAFF.

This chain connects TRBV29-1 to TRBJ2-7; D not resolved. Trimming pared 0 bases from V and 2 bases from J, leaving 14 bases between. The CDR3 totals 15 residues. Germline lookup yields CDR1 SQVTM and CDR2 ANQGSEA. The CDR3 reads CSVEESTAQTYEQYF. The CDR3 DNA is TGCAGCGTTGAAGAGAGTACAGCCCAGACCTACGAGCAGTACTTC.

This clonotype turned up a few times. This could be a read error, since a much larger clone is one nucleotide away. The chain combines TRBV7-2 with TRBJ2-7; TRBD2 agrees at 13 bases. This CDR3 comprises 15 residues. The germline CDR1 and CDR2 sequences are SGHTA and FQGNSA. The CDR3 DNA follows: TGTGCCAGCAGGCGTCCGGGACTAGCGGGGTACGGGCAGTACTTC. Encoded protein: CASRRPGLAGYGQYF.

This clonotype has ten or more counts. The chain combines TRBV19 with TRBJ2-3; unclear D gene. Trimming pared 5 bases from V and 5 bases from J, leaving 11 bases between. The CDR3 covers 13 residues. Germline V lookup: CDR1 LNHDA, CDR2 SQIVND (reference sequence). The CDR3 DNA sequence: TGTGCCAGTAGTCCTGGTGTCAGAGATACGCAGTATTTT. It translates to CASSPGVRDTQYF.

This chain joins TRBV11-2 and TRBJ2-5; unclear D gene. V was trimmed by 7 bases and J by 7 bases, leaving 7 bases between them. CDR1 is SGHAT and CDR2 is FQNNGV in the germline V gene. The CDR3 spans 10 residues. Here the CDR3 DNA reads TGTGCCAGCACCCCCGGGACCCAGTACTTC. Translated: CASTPGTQYF.

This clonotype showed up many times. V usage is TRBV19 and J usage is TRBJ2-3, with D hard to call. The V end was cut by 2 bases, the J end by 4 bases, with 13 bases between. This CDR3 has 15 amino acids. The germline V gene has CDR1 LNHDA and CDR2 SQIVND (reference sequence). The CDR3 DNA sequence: TGTGCCAGTAGTATACGACGGACCGAGGCAGATACGCAGTATTTT. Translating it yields CASSIRRTEADTQYF.

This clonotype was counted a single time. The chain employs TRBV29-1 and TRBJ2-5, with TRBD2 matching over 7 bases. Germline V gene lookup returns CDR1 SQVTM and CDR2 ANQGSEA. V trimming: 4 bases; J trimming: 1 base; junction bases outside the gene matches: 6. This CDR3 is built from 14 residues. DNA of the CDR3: TGCAGCGTTGCTAGCGGCATTATCCAAGAGACCCAGTACTTC. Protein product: CSVASGIIQETQYF.

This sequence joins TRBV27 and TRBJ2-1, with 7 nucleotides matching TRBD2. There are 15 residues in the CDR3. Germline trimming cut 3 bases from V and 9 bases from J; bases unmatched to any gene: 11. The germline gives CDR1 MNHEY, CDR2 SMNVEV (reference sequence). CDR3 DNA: TGTGCCAGCAGTTTGGTGGGGTGGCGGGAGAGTGAGCAGTTCTTC. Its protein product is CASSLVGWRESEQFF.

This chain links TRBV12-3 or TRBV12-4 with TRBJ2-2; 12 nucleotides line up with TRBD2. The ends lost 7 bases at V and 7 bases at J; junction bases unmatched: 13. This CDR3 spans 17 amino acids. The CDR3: CASTLSDGLAGRGELFF. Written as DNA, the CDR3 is TGTGCCAGCACCTTGAGTGACGGACTAGCGGGACGCGGGGAGCTGTTTTTT.

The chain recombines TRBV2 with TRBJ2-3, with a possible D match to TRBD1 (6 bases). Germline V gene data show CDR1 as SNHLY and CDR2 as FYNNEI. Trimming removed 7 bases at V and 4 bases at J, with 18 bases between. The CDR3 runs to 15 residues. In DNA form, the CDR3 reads TGTGCCAGCACCGAGGGCAATGCAGGGGCAGATACGCAGTATTTT. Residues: CASTEGNAGADTQYF.

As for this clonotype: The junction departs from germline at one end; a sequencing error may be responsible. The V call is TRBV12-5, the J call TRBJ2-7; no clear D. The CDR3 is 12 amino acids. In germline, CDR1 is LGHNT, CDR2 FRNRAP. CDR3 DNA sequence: TGCGCTGGCGCCATGACCCCCTACGAGCAGTACTTC. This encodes CAGAMTPYEQYF.

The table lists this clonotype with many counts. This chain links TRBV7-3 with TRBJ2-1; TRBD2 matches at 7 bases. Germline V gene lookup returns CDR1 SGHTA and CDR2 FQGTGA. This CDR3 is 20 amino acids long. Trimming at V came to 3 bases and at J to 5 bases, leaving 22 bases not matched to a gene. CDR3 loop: CASSFRTMIRLAPGNNEQFF. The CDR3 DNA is TGTGCCAGCAGCTTCCGGACAATGATCCGACTAGCCCCCGGGAACAATGAGCAGTTCTTC.

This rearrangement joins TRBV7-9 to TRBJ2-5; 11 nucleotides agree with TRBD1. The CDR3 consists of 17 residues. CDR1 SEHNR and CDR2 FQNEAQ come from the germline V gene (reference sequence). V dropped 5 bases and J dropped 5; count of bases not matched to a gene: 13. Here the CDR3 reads CASSPGQGARGWETQYF. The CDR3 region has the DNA TGTGCCAGCAGCCCCGGACAGGGGGCAAGGGGTTGGGAGACCCAGTACTTC.

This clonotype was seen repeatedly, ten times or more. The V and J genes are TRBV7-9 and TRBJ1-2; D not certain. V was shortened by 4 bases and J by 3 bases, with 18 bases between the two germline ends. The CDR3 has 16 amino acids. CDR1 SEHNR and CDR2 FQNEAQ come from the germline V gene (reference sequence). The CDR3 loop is CASSSPTLDTDYGYTF. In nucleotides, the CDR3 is TGTGCCAGCAGCTCGCCCACCCTAGACACGGACTATGGCTACACCTTC.

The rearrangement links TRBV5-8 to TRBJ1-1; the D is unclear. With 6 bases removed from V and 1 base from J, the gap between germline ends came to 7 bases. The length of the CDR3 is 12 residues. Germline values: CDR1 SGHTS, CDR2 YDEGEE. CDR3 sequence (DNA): TGTGCCAGCACCGAAGGGAACACTGAAGCTTTCTTT. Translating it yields CASTEGNTEAFF.

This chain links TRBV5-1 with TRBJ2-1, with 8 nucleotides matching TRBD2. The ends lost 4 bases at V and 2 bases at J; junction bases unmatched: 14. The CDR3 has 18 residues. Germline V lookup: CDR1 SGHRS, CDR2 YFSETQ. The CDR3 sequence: CASSALGLDGGAYNEQFF. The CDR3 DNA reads TGCGCCAGCAGCGCTTTGGGGCTAGACGGGGGGGCCTACAATGAGCAGTTCTTC.

CDR3 loop: CSARTSGTNTGELFF. CDR3 bases: TGCAGTGCTAGGACTAGCGGGACAAACACCGGGGAGCTGTTTTTT. This chain links TRBV20-1 with TRBJ2-2; 11 bases match TRBD2. The CDR3 covers 15 residues. Trimming took 3 bases from V and 2 from J; bases not matched to a gene: 2. Germline CDR1 and CDR2: DFQATT and SNEGSKA (reference sequence).

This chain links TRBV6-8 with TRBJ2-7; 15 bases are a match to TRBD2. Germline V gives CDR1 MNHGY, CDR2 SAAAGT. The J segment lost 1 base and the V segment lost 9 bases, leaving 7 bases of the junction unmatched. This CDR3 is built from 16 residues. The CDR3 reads CARAGLAGGTSYEQYF. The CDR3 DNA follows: TGTGCCAGAGCGGGACTAGCGGGAGGTACTTCCTACGAGCAGTACTTC.

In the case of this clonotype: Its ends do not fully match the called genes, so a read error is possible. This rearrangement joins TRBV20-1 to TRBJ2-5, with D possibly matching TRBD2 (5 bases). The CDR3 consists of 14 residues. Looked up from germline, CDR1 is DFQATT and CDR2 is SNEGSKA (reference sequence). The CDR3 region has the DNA TGCGGTGCTTCGGAGGAGAGAACCTGGGAGACCCAGTACTTC. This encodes CGASEERTWETQYF.

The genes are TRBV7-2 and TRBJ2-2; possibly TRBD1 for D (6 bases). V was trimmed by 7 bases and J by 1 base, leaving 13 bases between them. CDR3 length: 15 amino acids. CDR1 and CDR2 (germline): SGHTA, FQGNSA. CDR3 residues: CASTRQALNTGELFF. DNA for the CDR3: TGTGCCAGCACCCGACAGGCCTTGAACACCGGGGAGCTGTTTTTT.

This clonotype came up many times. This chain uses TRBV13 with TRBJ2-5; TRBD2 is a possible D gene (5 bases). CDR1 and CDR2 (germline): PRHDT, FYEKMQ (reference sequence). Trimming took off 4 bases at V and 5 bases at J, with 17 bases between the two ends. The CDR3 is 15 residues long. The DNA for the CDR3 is TGTGCCAGCAGCTCAACTATCGGGGTAGGGGAGACCCAGTACTTC. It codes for CASSSTIGVGETQYF.